Listed here are 7 T cell receptor beta chains from one sample, sequenced in a study of T cells after yellow fever vaccination. Each CDR3 protein gets one entry after TCRdb re-called the 5' RACE reads with MiXCR. This table has around 300,000 distinct CDR3 sequences, 3.5% to 4.5% appearing once. The sequencing here drew on PBMCs, taken 15 days after the yellow fever booster vaccination. These receptor sequences come from a man aged 18 to 30 who received the YFV17D yellow fever vaccine.

This clonotype was seen only a few times. The rearrangement joins TRBV5-1 to TRBJ1-6, with D tentatively TRBD1 (5 bases). This CDR3 region has 13 residues. Per the germline V gene, CDR1 is SGHRS and CDR2 is YFSETQ. Trimming took 2 bases from V and 8 from J, leaving 8 bases between them. The CDR3 region is CASSLGVHSPLHF. As DNA, the CDR3 is TGCGCCAGCAGCTTAGGGGTTCATTCACCCCTCCACTTT. Supplemented by reference TRBV5-1 and TRBJ1-6, the full variable domain reads KAGVTQTPRYLIKTRGQQVTLSCSPISGHRSVSWYQQTPGQGLQFLFEYFSETQRNKGNFPGRFSGRQFSNSRSEMNVSTLELGDSALYLCASSLGVHSPLHFGNGTRLTVT.

In its sample, this clonotype was seen many times. The chain carries TRBV6-2 or TRBV6-3 and TRBJ2-1; TRBD2 matches at 12 bases. The CDR3 length is 19 residues. The trim removed 0 bases at V and 1 base at J, leaving 7 bases unmatched. CDR1 and CDR2 from the germline V gene are MNHEY and SVGEGT. The DNA for the CDR3 is TGTGCCAGCAGTTACTCCGCTAGCGGGGGGGCGAAATCCTACAATGAGCAGTTCTTC. Its translation is CASSYSASGGAKSYNEQFF.

V and J are TRBV1 and TRBJ1-5. TRBV1 is an annotated pseudogene. The CDR3 totals 16 residues. Here the CDR3 reads CTSSQDLPRGDQPQHF. CDR3 coding DNA: TGCACCAGCAGCCAAGATTTGCCGAGAGGTGATCAGCCCCAGCATTTT.

The rearrangement joins TRBV20-1 to TRBJ1-6; D not certain. The CDR3 is 12 residues long. Germline V gene lookup returns CDR1 DFQATT and CDR2 SNEGSKA (reference sequence). Between the trimmed V and J ends, which lost 1 base and 8 bases, there was a span of 6 bases. CDR3 coding DNA: TGCAGTGCTAGAGTCGGCGATTCACCCCTCCACTTT. Amino acid sequence: CSARVGDSPLHF.

This clonotype was counted ten times or more. The genes are TRBV7-2 and TRBJ1-4, with a possible D match to TRBD1 (5 bases). The V end was cut by 4 bases, the J end by 6 bases, with 12 bases between. This CDR3 spans 14 amino acids. CDR1 and CDR2 (germline): SGHTA, FQGNSA. CDR3 DNA: TGTGCCAGCAGCTCCGGGACGACCTATGAAAAACTGTTTTTT. This codes for CASSSGTTYEKLFF.

This clonotype was recorded many times. This chain links TRBV6-5 with TRBJ1-1; the D is unclear. Deletions cut 3 bases from V and 5 bases from J, with 13 bases between. The CDR3 loop spans 14 amino acids. Germline lookup yields CDR1 MNHEY and CDR2 SVGAGI. The CDR3 sequence is CASSYEGMRTEAFF. CDR3 DNA: TGTGCCAGCAGTTATGAGGGTATGAGGACTGAAGCTTTCTTT.

This clonotype was counted at least ten times. The chain couples TRBV5-5 to TRBJ2-6; maybe TRBD1 (6 bases). Trimming stripped 1 base from V and 4 bases from J, with 18 bases between. Germline loops: CDR1 SGHKS, CDR2 YYEKEE (reference sequence). The CDR3 runs 18 residues. The CDR3 DNA reads TGTGCCAGCAGCTTGAGTTGGGACATGCTTTCCGGGGCCAACGTCCTGACTTTC. This translates into CASSLSWDMLSGANVLTF. Based on the CDR3 plus reference TRBV5-5 and TRBJ2-6, the full variable domain is DAGVTQSPTHLIKTRGQQVTLRCSPISGHKSVSWYQQVLGQGPQFIFQYYEKEERGRGNFPDRFSARQFPNYSSELNVNALLLGDSALYLCASSLSWDMLSGANVLTFGAGSRLTVL.